This T cell receptor beta chain was sequenced in a study of control samples from healthy donors and cancer patients. V was shortened by 4 bases and J by 2 bases, with 13 bases between the two germline ends. Looked up from germline, CDR1 is SGHRS and CDR2 is YFSETQ. The CDR3 is 15 residues long. Profiling relied on immunoSEQ multiplex PCR, and the TCRdb table lists in-frame clones only, not all of them. Of about 100,000 clones in the sample, around four fifths were seen once. The sample was blood. The chain carries TRBV5-1 and TRBJ2-1; D perhaps matches TRBD2 (6 bases). The origin of this receptor is a man aged 25 to 40 in good health. CDR3 sequence: CASSAGRATYNEQFF. CDR3 nucleotides: TGCGCCAGCAGCGCGGGACGGGCAACCTACAATGAGCAGTTCTTC.